The clone carrying this TCR beta chain was detected a few times. A much larger clone differs by one base, so this may be a read error. Breast cancer patients provided tissue from their axillary draining lymph nodes. These data come from a study of breast tumors, draining lymph nodes, adjacent tissues. Each CDR3 protein is one row after TCRdb ran MiXCR on the multiplex PCR reads. This sample carries 200,000 or so distinct CDR3 sequences, 31% of them seen once, and the ten largest clones take about 4.3%. The CDR3 totals 15 residues. CDR1 is DFQATT and CDR2 is SNEGSKA in the germline V gene (reference sequence). V was shortened by 0 bases and J by 6 bases, with 15 bases between the two germline ends.

The chain combines TRBV20-1 with TRBJ2-1; D not resolved. The clonotype was recovered from a female donor with breast cancer. Some clones in this sample may be carry-over from other donors' samples. Sequencing was carried out using axillary lymph node tissue. Here the CDR3 DNA reads TGCAGTGCTAGAGAAGGCATGCGGAATTCCAATGAGCAGTTCTTC. It yields the protein CSAREGMRNSNEQFF.